The 24 T cell receptor beta chains presented below share a single source sample, sequenced in a study of monozygotic twins with inflammatory bowel disease. TCRdb reprocessed the 5' RACE reads and reports one entry per CDR3 protein, with no DNA. The listing records about 380,000 distinct CDR3 sequences. The sequenced sample was blood. The receptors derive from a human donor with ulcerative colitis or Crohn's disease, or a healthy co-twin of an affected twin (not recorded which).

This rearrangement joins TRBV11-3 to TRBJ2-1; TCRdb designates TRBD1, a call that cannot be tested without DNA. There are 13 residues in the CDR3. CDR1 and CDR2 (germline): SGHNT, YENEEA. The CDR3: CASSSPGKNEQFF.

The rearrangement uses TRBV5-1 and TRBJ2-7; without DNA, the TCRdb call of TRBD1 cannot be checked. CDR1 and CDR2 from the germline V gene are SGHRS and YFSETQ. This CDR3 is built from 14 residues. Here the CDR3 reads CASSLSGQTYEQYF.

The V gene is TRBV3-1, the J gene TRBJ2-5; the TCRdb call, TRBD1, lacks DNA for checking. Germline assignment: CDR1 LGHDT and CDR2 YNNKEL (reference sequence). The CDR3 sequence is 16 residues long. CDR3 sequence: CASSLSTGLNQETQYF.

The genes are TRBV7-9 and TRBJ1-3; TCRdb's D call, TRBD1, is unchecked because there is no DNA. The germline V gene has CDR1 SEHNR and CDR2 FQNEAQ (reference sequence). The CDR3 runs 14 residues. The CDR3 sequence is CASSPRAGENTIYF. The variable domain in full, with the rest retrieved from reference TRBV7-9 and TRBJ1-3, is DTGVSQNPRHKITKRGQNVTFRCDPISEHNRLYWYRQTLGQGPEFLTYFQNEAQLEKSRLLSDRFSAERPKGSFSTLEIQRTEQGDSAMYLCASSPRAGENTIYFGEGSWLTVV.

This chain uses TRBV5-1 with TRBJ2-7; TCRdb's assignment of TRBD1 cannot be checked, as there is no DNA. The germline V gene encodes CDR1 SGHRS and CDR2 YFSETQ. The CDR3 loop spans 18 amino acids. The CDR3 reads CASSQGHTADRRSGEQYF.

V is TRBV7-3 and J is TRBJ2-3. The CDR3 totals 13 residues. CDR1 is SGHTA, CDR2 FQGTGA, per germline. The CDR3 loop reads CASSLIPTDTQYF.

This rearrangement joins TRBV7-2 to TRBJ1-5; TCRdb lists TRBD1, though no DNA is available to test this call. The CDR3 extends over 14 amino acids. CDR1 is SGHTA, CDR2 FQGNSA, per germline. CDR3 amino acids: CASSPTGDGEPQHF.

This chain joins TRBV20-1 and TRBJ2-1. Per the germline V gene, CDR1 is DFQATT and CDR2 is SNEGSKA (reference sequence). CDR3 length equals 11 residues. The CDR3 loop is CSARDRSEQFF.

The V call is TRBV5-1, the J call TRBJ2-7; the D gene TCRdb calls, TRBD1, cannot be checked with no DNA. The germline V gene has CDR1 SGHRS and CDR2 YFSETQ. There are 18 residues in the CDR3. The CDR3 protein is CASSLPIKPGQGIYEQYF.

This sequence joins TRBV29-1 and TRBJ2-7; the D gene TCRdb calls, TRBD1, cannot be checked with no DNA. The V gene's germline CDR1 is SQVTM and CDR2 ANQGSEA. The CDR3 spans 12 residues. CDR3 protein: CSVWDRKDEQYF.

The chain is built from TRBV5-1 and TRBJ2-5; the D call of TRBD1 rests on TCRdb alone, since no DNA is present to check it. Germline V lookup: CDR1 SGHRS, CDR2 YFSETQ. The CDR3 consists of 15 residues. This CDR3 reads CASSFFGRGSETQYF.

CDR3 sequence: CSARDLGAKSSYNSPLHF. The rearrangement uses TRBV20-1 and TRBJ1-6; TCRdb lists TRBD1, though no DNA is available to test this call. This CDR3 spans 18 amino acids. Germline CDR1 DFQATT, CDR2 SNEGSKA (reference sequence).

The rearrangement uses TRBV11-2 and TRBJ2-3; the TCRdb call, TRBD1, lacks DNA for checking. Germline V gives CDR1 SGHAT, CDR2 FQNNGV. This CDR3 is built from 18 residues. CDR3 region: CASSPRQGVLLGTDTQYF. Full variable domain (remainder filled in from reference TRBV11-2 and TRBJ2-3): EAGVAQSPRYKIIEKRQSVAFWCNPISGHATLYWYQQILGQGPKLLIQFQNNGVVDDSQLPKDRFSAERLKGVDSTLKIQPAKLEDSAVYLCASSPRQGVLLGTDTQYFGPGTRLTVL.

This chain connects TRBV19 to TRBJ2-7. This CDR3 is built from 17 residues. Germline V gene data show CDR1 as LNHDA and CDR2 as SQIVND (reference sequence). The CDR3 spells CASSINERGHSSYEQYF.

The chain couples TRBV6-7 to TRBJ2-1; the TRBD1 assignment by TCRdb is unverifiable without DNA. TRBV6-7 is an ORF, with its function uncertain. The CDR3 consists of 16 residues. The chain's CDR3 is CASSYRSGTVYNEQFF.

The chain employs TRBV7-3 and TRBJ2-1; TCRdb's assignment of TRBD1 cannot be checked, as there is no DNA. The CDR3 spans 17 residues. Germline V gene data show CDR1 as SGHTA and CDR2 as FQGTGA. The CDR3 reads CASRFTRDLGSYNEQFF. Full variable domain (remainder filled in from reference TRBV7-3 and TRBJ2-1): GAGVSQTPSNKVTEKGKYVELRCDPISGHTALYWYRQSLGQGPEFLIYFQGTGAADDSGLPNDRFFAVRPEGSVSTLKIQRTERGDSAVYLCASRFTRDLGSYNEQFFGPGTRLTVL.

The rearrangement links TRBV4-3 to TRBJ1-6. The germline CDR1 and CDR2 sequences are LGHNA and YSLEER. The CDR3 sequence is 16 residues long. CDR3 sequence reads: CASSSAVAVNNSPLHF.

The chain couples TRBV24-1 to TRBJ2-3; TCRdb calls TRBD1, which cannot be checked without DNA. Germline-derived CDR1 and CDR2 are KGHDR and SFDVKD. The CDR3 runs 16 residues. The CDR3: CATSDVGARGTDTQYF.

The chain recombines TRBV3-1 with TRBJ2-1; TCRdb's D call, TRBD2, is unchecked because there is no DNA. CDR1 is LGHDT, CDR2 YNNKEL, per germline (reference sequence). This CDR3 comprises 15 residues. The CDR3 reads CASSRLAGGFNEQFF.

V and J are TRBV4-1 and TRBJ2-3; without DNA, the TCRdb call of TRBD1 cannot be checked. Germline V gene lookup returns CDR1 MGHRA and CDR2 YSYEKL. CDR3 length: 14 residues. CDR3 protein: CASSQARAKDTQYF.

This rearrangement joins TRBV29-1 to TRBJ2-2; TCRdb outputs TRBD1, but without DNA this stays unchecked. Germline V CDR1 and CDR2: SQVTM, ANQGSEA. The CDR3 is 15 residues long. The CDR3 is CSVALDRDNTGELFF.

CDR3 protein: CSVEPVARTGTDTQYF. V usage is TRBV29-1 and J usage is TRBJ2-3; TCRdb returns TRBD1, unconfirmable since there is no DNA. Germline CDR1 SQVTM, CDR2 ANQGSEA. This CDR3 region has 16 residues.

The rearrangement links TRBV20-1 to TRBJ2-1; the D call from TCRdb, TRBD2, cannot be confirmed without DNA. In germline, CDR1 is DFQATT, CDR2 SNEGSKA (reference sequence). There are 16 residues in the CDR3. CDR3 sequence reads: CSARAVLVFYADEQFF.

The J gene is TRBJ2-7, the V gene TRBV6-2 or TRBV6-3; TCRdb selects TRBD1, and the lack of DNA leaves this call unchecked. From germline, CDR1 is MNHEY and CDR2 SVGEGT. This CDR3 is 14 amino acids long. CDR3 in amino acids: CASSYWTGEREQYF.